These T cell receptor beta chains were read from a single sample in a study of identical twins. TCRdb re-called the 5' RACE reads through MiXCR, storing one row per CDR3 protein. The sample includes under 350,000 distinct CDR3 sequences, just under 9.5% of them seen just once. These data were also filed under a second study, of yellow fever vaccine responses in identical twins.

Sample: CD8+ T cells sorted from blood. These receptors were obtained from a woman aged 18 to 35 in good health. Both conserved end residues are part of each CDR3. The order of the fields is clone size, V gene, J gene, D gene, CDR3 DNA, CDR3 protein. A D gene is named only where the DNA matches it firmly. Only some rows state a clone size, as once, few, many or a class for expanded clones.

clone_size: .
v_call: TRBV28
j_call: TRBJ2-7
d_call: TRBD1
cdr3_nt: TGTGCCAGCAGGACGACAGGGAAGCCCTACGAGCAGTACTTC
cdr3_aa: CASRTTGKPYEQYF

clone_size: .
v_call: TRBV28
j_call: TRBJ2-7
d_call: TRBD1
cdr3_nt: TGTGCCAGCAGCCGAGCGACCACCGGGACAGTTGGGGGTGTGCAGTACTTC
cdr3_aa: CASSRATTGTVGGVQYF

clone_size: .
v_call: TRBV6-5
j_call: TRBJ2-1
d_call: TRBD2
cdr3_nt: TGTGCCAGCAGTTATGGGACTAGCGGGAGCTTTGAGCAGTTCTTC
cdr3_aa: CASSYGTSGSFEQFF

clone_size: few
v_call: TRBV30
j_call: TRBJ1-5
d_call: TRBD1
cdr3_nt: TGTGCCTGGGGGACAGGGAGTTATCAGCCCCAGCATTTT
cdr3_aa: CAWGTGSYQPQHF

clone_size: .
v_call: TRBV4-3
j_call: TRBJ2-7
d_call: .
cdr3_nt: TGCGCCAGCAGCCAGGGATCCACTAGCTCCTACGAGCAGTACTTC
cdr3_aa: CASSQGSTSSYEQYF

clone_size: .
v_call: TRBV9
j_call: TRBJ2-7
d_call: TRBD2
cdr3_nt: TGTGCCAGCAGCCCGCGGGCTAGCGGGAGTTCCTACGAGCAGTACTTC
cdr3_aa: CASSPRASGSSYEQYF

clone_size: .
v_call: TRBV11-2
j_call: TRBJ2-3
d_call: .
cdr3_nt: TGTGCCAGCAGCTTGGGGCGGGAAGGTATCCGGAGCACAGATACGCAGTATTTT
cdr3_aa: CASSLGREGIRSTDTQYF

clone_size: many
v_call: TRBV29-1
j_call: TRBJ2-1
d_call: .
cdr3_nt: TGCAGCGTTGAAAGGTACAATGAGCAGTTCTTC
cdr3_aa: CSVERYNEQFF

clone_size: .
v_call: TRBV6-1
j_call: TRBJ1-6
d_call: .
cdr3_nt: TGTGCCGCTGGCGGCGGGGCTTGGGATTCACCCCTCCACTTT
cdr3_aa: CAAGGGAWDSPLHF

clone_size: many
v_call: TRBV27
j_call: TRBJ2-7
d_call: TRBD1
cdr3_nt: TGTGCCAGCAGTTCGGTCGGACAGGGGGGATTCTACGAGCAGTACTTC
cdr3_aa: CASSSVGQGGFYEQYF

clone_size: few
v_call: TRBV4-3
j_call: TRBJ2-7
d_call: TRBD2
cdr3_nt: TGCGCCAGCGGCTGGGGCGGGGGCTACGAGCAGTACTTC
cdr3_aa: CASGWGGGYEQYF

clone_size: few
v_call: TRBV5-1
j_call: TRBJ2-5
d_call: .
cdr3_nt: TGCGCCAGCAGCTGGCACACTGAAGAGACCCAGTACTTC
cdr3_aa: CASSWHTEETQYF

clone_size: .
v_call: TRBV5-6
j_call: TRBJ1-2
d_call: .
cdr3_nt: TGTGCCAGCAGCTCCACAGCTTACTATGGCTACACCTTC
cdr3_aa: CASSSTAYYGYTF

clone_size: .
v_call: TRBV30
j_call: TRBJ2-1
d_call: .
cdr3_nt: TGTGCCTGGAGCCTTGATTGGGAGCAGTTCTTC
cdr3_aa: CAWSLDWEQFF

clone_size: .
v_call: TRBV4-3
j_call: TRBJ2-7
d_call: TRBD1
cdr3_nt: TGCGCCAGCAGCCAAGATCCGGGACAGAGCTCCTACGAGCAGTACTTC
cdr3_aa: CASSQDPGQSSYEQYF

clone_size: many
v_call: TRBV2
j_call: TRBJ1-2
d_call: .
cdr3_nt: TGTGCCAGCAGTGGCACGGACGATTATGGCTACACCTTC
cdr3_aa: CASSGTDDYGYTF

clone_size: many
v_call: TRBV7-9
j_call: TRBJ2-7
d_call: TRBD2
cdr3_nt: TGTGCCAGCAGCCCGACTAGCGGGAGGTACGAGCAGTACTTC
cdr3_aa: CASSPTSGRYEQYF

clone_size: .
v_call: TRBV20-1
j_call: TRBJ2-7
d_call: .
cdr3_nt: TGCAGTGCTAGAGATTTGACTCGAGCCTACGAGCAGTACTTC
cdr3_aa: CSARDLTRAYEQYF

clone_size: many
v_call: TRBV20-1
j_call: TRBJ1-5
d_call: .
cdr3_nt: TGCAGTGCTAGAGATAGCAATCAGCCCCAGCATTTT
cdr3_aa: CSARDSNQPQHF

clone_size: .
v_call: TRBV20-1
j_call: TRBJ2-1
d_call: .
cdr3_nt: TGCAGTGCTAGTTCGGACTCGACGTTTTACAATGAGCAGTTCTTC
cdr3_aa: CSASSDSTFYNEQFF

clone_size: few
v_call: TRBV7-9
j_call: TRBJ2-7
d_call: .
cdr3_nt: TGTGCCAGCAGCTCCGAACGAGGGTCCCCCTACGAGCAGTACTTC
cdr3_aa: CASSSERGSPYEQYF

clone_size: many
v_call: TRBV29-1
j_call: TRBJ1-2
d_call: TRBD1
cdr3_nt: TGCAGCGTGCGTCCCGGGACAGGGGACTATGGCTACACCTTC
cdr3_aa: CSVRPGTGDYGYTF

clone_size: .
v_call: TRBV15
j_call: TRBJ2-7
d_call: .
cdr3_nt: TGTGCCACCAGGCGCCAGGGCTACGAGCAGTACTTC
cdr3_aa: CATRRQGYEQYF

clone_size: few
v_call: TRBV20-1
j_call: TRBJ2-7
d_call: TRBD1
cdr3_nt: TGCAGTGCTGCCAAACCGGGACAGGGCTACGAGCAGTACTTC
cdr3_aa: CSAAKPGQGYEQYF

clone_size: few
v_call: TRBV6-6
j_call: TRBJ1-1
d_call: .
cdr3_nt: TGTGCCAGCAGCCTCTTTGGAAGTGAAGCTTTCTTT
cdr3_aa: CASSLFGSEAFF

clone_size: .
v_call: TRBV7-2
j_call: TRBJ1-2
d_call: TRBD1
cdr3_nt: TGTGCCAGCAGCTCCAAGGGCACAGGGGTGAAAGGGGGCTACACCTTC
cdr3_aa: CASSSKGTGVKGGYTF

clone_size: many
v_call: TRBV6-1
j_call: TRBJ2-7
d_call: TRBD1
cdr3_nt: TGTGCCAGCCATACAGGGGCCGTCACTGAGCAGTACTTC
cdr3_aa: CASHTGAVTEQYF

clone_size: .
v_call: TRBV4-3
j_call: TRBJ2-7
d_call: TRBD2
cdr3_nt: TGCGCCAGCAGCCAAGGGAGGGTAGCGGGGAACTACGAGCAGTACTTC
cdr3_aa: CASSQGRVAGNYEQYF

clone_size: few
v_call: TRBV12-3/TRBV12-4
j_call: TRBJ2-2
d_call: .
cdr3_nt: TGTGCCAGCAGTTTTTCTTCATCGCACACCGGGGAGCTGTTTTTT
cdr3_aa: CASSFSSSHTGELFF

clone_size: .
v_call: TRBV20-1
j_call: TRBJ1-1
d_call: .
cdr3_nt: TGCAGTGCCGCCTCTGGGCAGATGAACACTGAAGCTTTCTTT
cdr3_aa: CSAASGQMNTEAFF

clone_size: many
v_call: TRBV2
j_call: TRBJ2-5
d_call: .
cdr3_nt: TGTGCCAGCAGTGAAGGTCGAGGCAGGCAAGAGACCCAGTACTTC
cdr3_aa: CASSEGRGRQETQYF

clone_size: .
v_call: TRBV12-3/TRBV12-4
j_call: TRBJ2-1
d_call: .
cdr3_nt: TGTGCCAGCAGGGCCGCGGACCCCTACAATGAGCAGTTCTTC
cdr3_aa: CASRAADPYNEQFF

clone_size: many
v_call: TRBV4-2
j_call: TRBJ1-1
d_call: TRBD1
cdr3_nt: TGTGCCAGCAGCCAATTTCGGGACAGGGAAGCTTTCTTT
cdr3_aa: CASSQFRDREAFF

clone_size: few
v_call: TRBV3-1
j_call: TRBJ2-5
d_call: .
cdr3_nt: TGTGCCAGCCTTGGTGAATTCCAAGAGACCCAGTACTTC
cdr3_aa: CASLGEFQETQYF

clone_size: .
v_call: TRBV6-1
j_call: TRBJ1-2
d_call: .
cdr3_nt: TGTGCCAGCAGTGAACTGTCAGGGGACTATGGCTACACCTTC
cdr3_aa: CASSELSGDYGYTF

clone_size: many
v_call: TRBV3-1
j_call: TRBJ1-4
d_call: .
cdr3_nt: TGTGCCAGCAGCCTACGGGCCCTTCAAGGCACTAATGAAAAACTGTTTTTT
cdr3_aa: CASSLRALQGTNEKLFF

clone_size: few
v_call: TRBV7-9
j_call: TRBJ2-7
d_call: .
cdr3_nt: TGTGCCAGCAGCTTAGGAGGTCGCCCTCGCGAGCAGTACTTC
cdr3_aa: CASSLGGRPREQYF

clone_size: few
v_call: TRBV7-9
j_call: TRBJ2-1
d_call: TRBD1
cdr3_nt: TGTGCCAGCAGCACCCGACAGGGTCCTGAGCAGTTCTTC
cdr3_aa: CASSTRQGPEQFF

clone_size: many
v_call: TRBV27
j_call: TRBJ2-1
d_call: .
cdr3_nt: TGTGCCAGTTGGTTGGGGGGTCGTGAATTCTTC
cdr3_aa: CASWLGGREFF

clone_size: few
v_call: TRBV20-1
j_call: TRBJ2-1
d_call: TRBD2
cdr3_nt: TGCAGTGCTCAGCCCAGCGGGAGGGGTGGATCCTACAATGAGCAGTTCTTC
cdr3_aa: CSAQPSGRGGSYNEQFF

clone_size: many
v_call: TRBV6-2/TRBV6-3
j_call: TRBJ2-7
d_call: TRBD2
cdr3_nt: TGTGCCAGCAGTTACTCGTTTAATGGGCAGTCTAGCGGGACCTACGAGCAGTACTTC
cdr3_aa: CASSYSFNGQSSGTYEQYF

clone_size: few
v_call: TRBV4-1
j_call: TRBJ2-3
d_call: TRBD2
cdr3_nt: TGCGCCAGCAGCCAAGCTTTCGGGGGGGCTCGCACAGATACGCAGTATTTT
cdr3_aa: CASSQAFGGARTDTQYF

clone_size: .
v_call: TRBV7-3
j_call: TRBJ2-1
d_call: TRBD2
cdr3_nt: TGTGCCAGCAGCCCTAGCGGGGGTTTCGATGAGCAGTTCTTC
cdr3_aa: CASSPSGGFDEQFF

clone_size: .
v_call: TRBV5-1
j_call: TRBJ2-5
d_call: .
cdr3_nt: TGCGCCAGCAGCTTGGTTTGGCAAGAGACCCAGTACTTC
cdr3_aa: CASSLVWQETQYF

clone_size: .
v_call: TRBV4-1
j_call: TRBJ2-3
d_call: TRBD2
cdr3_nt: TGCGCCAGCAGCCCCATAACGCTAGCGGAGTTGGCAGATACGCAGTATTTT
cdr3_aa: CASSPITLAELADTQYF

clone_size: .
v_call: TRBV7-9
j_call: TRBJ2-1
d_call: .
cdr3_nt: TGTGCCAGCAGCTTTGGCGGGGCTGAGCAGTTCTTC
cdr3_aa: CASSFGGAEQFF

clone_size: few
v_call: TRBV15
j_call: TRBJ2-7
d_call: .
cdr3_nt: TGTGCCACCAGCGGCCGGGACACGATGGGCGAGCAGTACTTC
cdr3_aa: CATSGRDTMGEQYF

clone_size: many
v_call: TRBV29-1
j_call: TRBJ2-2
d_call: .
cdr3_nt: TGCAGCGTTGATGGCCACCGCACCGGGGAGCTGTTTTTT
cdr3_aa: CSVDGHRTGELFF